The table lists the clone carrying this T cell receptor (beta chain) with many counts. The antigen remains undetermined. These data are taken from a study of T cells after posttransplantation cyclophosphamide. Findings and caveats of the study: Later blood repertoires were often dominated by clones from the donor CD8+ memory compartment. Recipient CMV seropositivity and CMV reactivation strongly tracked TRB clonality. Skin or GI-infiltrating T cells shared few TRB sequences with blood.

A marrow graft followed busulfan-fludarabine conditioning, with cyclophosphamide on days +3 and +4. Here immunoSEQ multiplex PCR was the method, and the copy in TCRdb shows in-frame clones only, minus some. Sampling found approximately 11,000 clones, none seen once. This CDR3 contains 14 residues. The germline gives CDR1 SNHLY, CDR2 FYNNEI. V trimming: 7 bases; J trimming: 2 bases; junction bases outside the gene matches: 1. The material was PBMCs, obtained after allogeneic stem cell transplant with posttransplant cyclophosphamide. The chain links TRBV2 to TRBJ1-6; TRBD1 agrees at 8 bases. This TCR was recovered from a female patient aged 35-55 years who received an allogeneic stem cell transplant from a related donor, was CMV-positive, and had no GVHD. These T cells may partly come from the graft donor. CDR3 in DNA: TGTGCCAGCAACAGGGGGACCTATAATTCACCCCTCCACTTT. It is translated as CASNRGTYNSPLHF.